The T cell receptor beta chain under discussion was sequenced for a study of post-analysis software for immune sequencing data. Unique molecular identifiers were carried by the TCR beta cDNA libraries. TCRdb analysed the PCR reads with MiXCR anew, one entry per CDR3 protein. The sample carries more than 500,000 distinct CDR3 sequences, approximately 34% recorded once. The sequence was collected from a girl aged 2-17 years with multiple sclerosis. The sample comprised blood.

The CDR3 protein is CSAREVAGASSYEQYF. The CDR3 nucleotides read TGCAGTGCTAGAGAGGTAGCGGGGGCCTCTTCCTACGAGCAGTACTTC. The J gene is TRBJ2-7, the V gene TRBV20-1; the match to TRBD2 covers 9 bases. CDR1 DFQATT and CDR2 SNEGSKA come from the germline V gene (reference sequence). The CDR3 sequence is 16 residues long. J gave up 1 base and V 0 bases, and 7 bases lay outside the gene matches.